The clone carrying this T cell receptor (beta chain) came up once. Distinct nucleotide sequences in the sample also encode this CDR3. Trimming removed 5 bases from V and 8 bases from J, with 9 bases in between. Germline loops: CDR1 SEHNR, CDR2 FQNEAQ (reference sequence). This CDR3 has 12 amino acids. These data belong to a study of shared clonotypes between healthy human individuals. Using immunoSEQ multiplex PCR, the repertoire was profiled, and TCRdb retains in-frame clones only, with some absent. This table holds 2 million to 2.5 million clones, 93% found once. Sequencing used naive CD4+ T cells from PBMCs. The sample's subset: CD45RA+ positively selected. The rearrangement uses TRBV7-9 and TRBJ2-2; no reliable D call. The receptor was isolated from a man aged 18 to 30 in good health. Some clones in this sample may be carry-over from other donors' samples. CDR3 region: CASSPDAGELFF. In DNA, the CDR3 is TGTGCCAGCAGCCCGGACGCGGGGGAGCTGTTTTTT.